This TCR beta chain was profiled in a study of T cells in Graves' hyperthyroidism and ophthalmopathy. The PBMCs had their origin in 7.5 to 10 ml of fresh peripheral blood. There were TCR beta CDR3 regions amplified from RNA transcripts. The HTBI primer set served for first-round RT-PCR of the TCR CDR3. MiXCR, applied by TCRdb to the multiplex PCR reads, yields one record per CDR3 protein. The profile covers about 600,000 distinct CDR3 sequences, with roughly 15% appearing a single time and under 15% taken by the ten largest. There are 15 residues in the CDR3. Between the trimmed V and J ends, which lost 0 bases and 3 bases, there was a span of 11 bases. Germline V gene data show CDR1 as LNHDA and CDR2 as SQIVND (reference sequence). The study, taken as a whole, reports: Ophthalmopathy onset followed model prediction by a median approximately seven months. Most clonotypes expanded in thyroid above 0.001 were likewise present in blood.

This clonotype was counted at least ten times. As yet, its antigen is unknown. Sequencing was carried out using blood. The source of this sequence is a woman aged 45-65 years with Graves' ophthalmopathy. The chain recombines TRBV19 with TRBJ1-1; tentative D call: TRBD1 (5 bases). The CDR3 loop reads CASSIEAGWDTEAFF. CDR3 bases: TGTGCCAGTAGTATAGAGGCAGGGTGGGACACTGAAGCTTTCTTT.